Here is one T cell receptor (beta chain) with its context. The record originates from a study of blood T cell repertoires in COVID-19. Study information: Donors in the United States, Italy and Spain gave samples during acute or convalescent COVID-19.

Authors' methods: Quantification of nucleated cells was approximated via reference gene primer amplification. Generated by immunoSEQ multiplex PCR, the TCRdb table keeps only in-frame clones and is missing some. For V, J and clone size, that table is used; D and trimming come from the DNA. The data hold around 320,000 clones, with about 87% observed a single time. The CDR3 totals 19 residues. In germline, CDR1 is SGHDT, CDR2 YYEEEE. With 0 bases clipped from V and 0 bases from J, the junction kept 9 bases outside the gene matches. The TCR sequence derives from a woman in her 30s who had recovered from COVID-19. J is TRBJ2-6 and V is TRBV5-6; 7 nucleotides match TRBD1. Sequenced sample: peripheral blood. The DNA of the CDR3 is TGTGCCAGCAGCTTGGAAAAGGGGGCTCCGAGCTCTGGGGCCAACGTCCTGACTTTC. It specifies CASSLEKGAPSSGANVLTF.